The subject of this entry is one T cell receptor (beta chain). This CDR3 region has 14 residues. Trimming cost V 6 bases and J 4 bases, with 15 bases left between them. Germline V gives CDR1 SGHRS, CDR2 YFSETQ. The data were taken from a study of shared clonotypes between healthy human individuals. An even split of each subset's genomic DNA across several immunoSEQ plates was performed. Only in-frame clones appear in the TCRdb table, and some are missing; sequencing was by immunoSEQ multiplex PCR. Among over 2 million clones, 85% to 95% were seen once, and the ten largest hold 0.37%. The clonotype was recovered from a man aged 18 to 29 in good health. Some clones in this sample may be carry-over from other donors' samples. The chain links TRBV5-1 to TRBJ2-3; TRBD2 is a possible D gene (7 bases). The sample consisted of naive CD4+ T cells from PBMCs. Sample subset: CD45RA+ positively selected. In DNA form, the CDR3 reads TGCGCCAGCACAGAGGGAGGGGGATCAGATACGCAGTATTTT. Residues: CASTEGGGSDTQYF.